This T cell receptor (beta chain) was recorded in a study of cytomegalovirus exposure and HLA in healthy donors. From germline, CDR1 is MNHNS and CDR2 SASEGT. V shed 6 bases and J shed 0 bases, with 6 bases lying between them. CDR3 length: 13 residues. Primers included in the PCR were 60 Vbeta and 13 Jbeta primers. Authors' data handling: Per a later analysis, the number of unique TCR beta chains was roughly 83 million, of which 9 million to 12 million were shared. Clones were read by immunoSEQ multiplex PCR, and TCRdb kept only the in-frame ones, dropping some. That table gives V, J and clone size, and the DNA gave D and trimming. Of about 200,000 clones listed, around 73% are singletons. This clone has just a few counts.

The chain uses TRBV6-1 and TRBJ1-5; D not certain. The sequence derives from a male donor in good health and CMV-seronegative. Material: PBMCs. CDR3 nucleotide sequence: TGTGCCAGCAGCCCGGGTAGCAATCAGCCCCAGCATTTT. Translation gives CASSPGSNQPQHF.